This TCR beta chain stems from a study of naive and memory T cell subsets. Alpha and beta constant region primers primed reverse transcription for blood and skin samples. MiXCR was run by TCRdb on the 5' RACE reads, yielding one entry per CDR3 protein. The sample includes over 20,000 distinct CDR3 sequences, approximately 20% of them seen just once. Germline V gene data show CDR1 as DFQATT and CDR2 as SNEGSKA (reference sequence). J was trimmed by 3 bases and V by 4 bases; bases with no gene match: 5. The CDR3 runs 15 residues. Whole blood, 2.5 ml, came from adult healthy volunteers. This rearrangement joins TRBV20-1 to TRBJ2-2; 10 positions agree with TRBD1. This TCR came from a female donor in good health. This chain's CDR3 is CSAKDRGLDTGELFF. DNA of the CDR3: TGCAGTGCTAAAGACAGGGGGCTCGACACCGGGGAGCTGTTTTTT.